The text below deals with one T cell receptor beta chain. Absent ophthalmopathy progression within 18 months defined stable Graves' hyperthyroidism. The patients, who ranged from 18 to 65 in age, presented with newly diagnosed hyperthyroidism lasting under 2 months. Clinical symptoms, serum thyroxine and TRAb, thyroid ultrasound and orbital computed tomography were used for the diagnoses. What was amplified from RNA transcripts were TCR beta CDR3 regions. The study used the HTBI primer set for a first-round RT-PCR of the TCR CDR3. MiXCR, applied by TCRdb to the multiplex PCR reads, yields one record per CDR3 protein. The repertoire has approximately 500,000 distinct CDR3 sequences, 46% of them found once; the top ten carry about 8.3%. The data are from a study of T cells in Graves' hyperthyroidism and ophthalmopathy. V lost 0 bases to trimming and J lost 4 bases; unmatched junction nucleotides: 2. Germline V gene sequence: CDR1 SQVTM, CDR2 ANQGSEA. The CDR3 spans 13 residues.

The rearrangement joins TRBV29-1 to TRBJ1-2, with TRBD1 matching 7 bases. Sequencing was done on a sample of peripheral blood or thyroid tissue (not recorded which). This sequence originates from a woman aged 18-29 years with Graves' hyperthyroidism. The CDR3 reads CSVEDNRGYGYTF. The CDR3 DNA is TGCAGCGTTGAAGACAACAGGGGCTATGGCTACACCTTC.